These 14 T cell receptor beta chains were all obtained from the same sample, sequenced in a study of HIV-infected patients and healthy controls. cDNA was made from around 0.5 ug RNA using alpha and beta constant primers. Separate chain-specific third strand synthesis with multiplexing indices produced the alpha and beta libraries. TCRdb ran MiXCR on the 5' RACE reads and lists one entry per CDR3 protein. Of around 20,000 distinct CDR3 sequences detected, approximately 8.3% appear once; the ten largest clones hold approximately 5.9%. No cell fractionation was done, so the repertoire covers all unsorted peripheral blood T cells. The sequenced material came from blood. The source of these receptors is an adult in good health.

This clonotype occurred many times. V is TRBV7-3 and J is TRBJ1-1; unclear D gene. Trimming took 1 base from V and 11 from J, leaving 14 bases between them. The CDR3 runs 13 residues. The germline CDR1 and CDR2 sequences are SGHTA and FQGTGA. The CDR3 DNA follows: TGTGCCAGCAGCTTAATGGCATCCGACGAGGCTTTCTTT. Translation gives CASSLMASDEAFF.

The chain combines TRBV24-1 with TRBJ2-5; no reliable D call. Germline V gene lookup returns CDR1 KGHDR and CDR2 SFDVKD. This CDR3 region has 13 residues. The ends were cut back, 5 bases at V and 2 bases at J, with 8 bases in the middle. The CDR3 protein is CATSVGGQETQYF. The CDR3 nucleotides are TGTGCCACCAGTGTGGGCGGACAAGAGACCCAGTACTTC.

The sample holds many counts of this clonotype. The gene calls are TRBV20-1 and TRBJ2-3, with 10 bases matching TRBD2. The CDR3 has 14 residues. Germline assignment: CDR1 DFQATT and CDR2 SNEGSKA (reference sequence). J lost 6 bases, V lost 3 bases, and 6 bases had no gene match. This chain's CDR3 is CSASQREGLDTQYF. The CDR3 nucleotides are TGCAGTGCTAGCCAGCGGGAGGGCTTGGATACGCAGTATTTT.

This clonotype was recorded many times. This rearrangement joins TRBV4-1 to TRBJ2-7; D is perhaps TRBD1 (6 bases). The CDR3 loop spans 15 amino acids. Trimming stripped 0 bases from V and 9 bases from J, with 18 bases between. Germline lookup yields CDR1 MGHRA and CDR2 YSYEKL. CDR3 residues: CASSQETGGLRVQYF. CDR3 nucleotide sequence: TGCGCCAGCAGCCAAGAGACAGGAGGTCTACGAGTGCAGTACTTC.

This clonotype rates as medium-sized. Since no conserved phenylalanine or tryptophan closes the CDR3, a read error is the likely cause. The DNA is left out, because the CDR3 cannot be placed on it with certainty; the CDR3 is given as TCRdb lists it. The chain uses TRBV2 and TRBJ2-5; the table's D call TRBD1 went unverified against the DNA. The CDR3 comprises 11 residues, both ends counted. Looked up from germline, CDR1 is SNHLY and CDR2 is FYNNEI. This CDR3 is CASRQDHKQLL.

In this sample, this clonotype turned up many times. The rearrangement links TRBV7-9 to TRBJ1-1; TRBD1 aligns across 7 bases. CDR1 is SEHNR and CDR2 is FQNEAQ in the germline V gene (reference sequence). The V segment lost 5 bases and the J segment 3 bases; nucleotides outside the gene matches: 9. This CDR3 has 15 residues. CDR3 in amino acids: CASSDQGGRDTEAFF. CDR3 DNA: TGTGCCAGCAGCGATCAGGGGGGGCGGGACACTGAAGCTTTCTTT.

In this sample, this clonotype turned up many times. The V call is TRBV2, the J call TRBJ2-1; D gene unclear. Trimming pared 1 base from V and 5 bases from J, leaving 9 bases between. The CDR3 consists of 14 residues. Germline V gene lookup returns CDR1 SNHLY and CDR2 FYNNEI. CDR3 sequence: CASSEVRSNNEQFF. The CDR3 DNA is TGTGCCAGCAGTGAAGTAAGGTCTAACAATGAGCAGTTCTTC.

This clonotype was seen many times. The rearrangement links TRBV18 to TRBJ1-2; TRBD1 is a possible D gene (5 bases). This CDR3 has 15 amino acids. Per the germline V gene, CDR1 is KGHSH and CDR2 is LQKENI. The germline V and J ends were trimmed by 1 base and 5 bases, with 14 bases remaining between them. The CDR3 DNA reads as TGTGCCAGCTCACCACGGGACCCTGTCGCGTATGGCTACACCTTC. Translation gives CASSPRDPVAYGYTF.

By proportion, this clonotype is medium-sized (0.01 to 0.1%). In nucleotides, the CDR3 is TGTGCCAGCACCCGTGGGCTTCCACAGGTTAGCAATCAGCCCCAGCATTTT. It is translated as CASTRGLPQVSNQPQHF. The chain has TRBV11-1 and TRBJ1-5; a weak D match, TRBD1 (5 bases). Germline V gives CDR1 SGHAT, CDR2 FQDESV (reference sequence). Trimming took 7 bases from V and 0 from J, leaving 19 bases between them. This CDR3 region has 17 residues.

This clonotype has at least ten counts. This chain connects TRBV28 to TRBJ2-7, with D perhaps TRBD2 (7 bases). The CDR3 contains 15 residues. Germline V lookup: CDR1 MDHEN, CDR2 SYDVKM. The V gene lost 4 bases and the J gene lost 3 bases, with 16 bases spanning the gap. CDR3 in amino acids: CASSSTGGGLYEQYF. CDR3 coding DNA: TGTGCCAGCAGTTCCACCGGCGGGGGCCTCTACGAGCAGTACTTC.

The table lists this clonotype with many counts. This chain's CDR3 is CASRGSGWYNEQFF. CDR3 nucleotide sequence: TGTGCCAGCAGAGGGAGCGGTTGGTACAATGAGCAGTTCTTC. The rearrangement uses TRBV12-3 or TRBV12-4 and TRBJ2-1; D is perhaps TRBD2 (5 bases). This CDR3 comprises 14 residues. V was clipped by 6 bases and J by 4 bases, with 13 bases between them.

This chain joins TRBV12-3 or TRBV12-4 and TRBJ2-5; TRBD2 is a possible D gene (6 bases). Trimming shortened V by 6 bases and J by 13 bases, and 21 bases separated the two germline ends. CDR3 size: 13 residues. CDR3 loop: CASSPEPGLPVYF. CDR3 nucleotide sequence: TGTGCCAGCAGCCCCGAGCCGGGACTCCCAGTGTACTTC.

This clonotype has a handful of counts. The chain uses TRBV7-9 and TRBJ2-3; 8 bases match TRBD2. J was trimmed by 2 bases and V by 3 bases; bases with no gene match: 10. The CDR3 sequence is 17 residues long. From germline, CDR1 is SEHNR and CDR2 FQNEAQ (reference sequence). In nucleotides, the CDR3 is TGTGCCAGCAGCTTTGTCCCTGTACTAGCGGTCACAGATACGCAGTATTTT. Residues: CASSFVPVLAVTDTQYF.

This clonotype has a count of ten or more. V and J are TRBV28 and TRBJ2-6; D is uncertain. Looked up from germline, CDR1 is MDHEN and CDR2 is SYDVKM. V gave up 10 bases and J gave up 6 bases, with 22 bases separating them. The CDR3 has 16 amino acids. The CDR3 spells CATKRKDLYEANVLTF. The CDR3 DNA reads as TGTGCCACCAAACGGAAGGATCTTTATGAGGCCAACGTCCTGACTTTC.